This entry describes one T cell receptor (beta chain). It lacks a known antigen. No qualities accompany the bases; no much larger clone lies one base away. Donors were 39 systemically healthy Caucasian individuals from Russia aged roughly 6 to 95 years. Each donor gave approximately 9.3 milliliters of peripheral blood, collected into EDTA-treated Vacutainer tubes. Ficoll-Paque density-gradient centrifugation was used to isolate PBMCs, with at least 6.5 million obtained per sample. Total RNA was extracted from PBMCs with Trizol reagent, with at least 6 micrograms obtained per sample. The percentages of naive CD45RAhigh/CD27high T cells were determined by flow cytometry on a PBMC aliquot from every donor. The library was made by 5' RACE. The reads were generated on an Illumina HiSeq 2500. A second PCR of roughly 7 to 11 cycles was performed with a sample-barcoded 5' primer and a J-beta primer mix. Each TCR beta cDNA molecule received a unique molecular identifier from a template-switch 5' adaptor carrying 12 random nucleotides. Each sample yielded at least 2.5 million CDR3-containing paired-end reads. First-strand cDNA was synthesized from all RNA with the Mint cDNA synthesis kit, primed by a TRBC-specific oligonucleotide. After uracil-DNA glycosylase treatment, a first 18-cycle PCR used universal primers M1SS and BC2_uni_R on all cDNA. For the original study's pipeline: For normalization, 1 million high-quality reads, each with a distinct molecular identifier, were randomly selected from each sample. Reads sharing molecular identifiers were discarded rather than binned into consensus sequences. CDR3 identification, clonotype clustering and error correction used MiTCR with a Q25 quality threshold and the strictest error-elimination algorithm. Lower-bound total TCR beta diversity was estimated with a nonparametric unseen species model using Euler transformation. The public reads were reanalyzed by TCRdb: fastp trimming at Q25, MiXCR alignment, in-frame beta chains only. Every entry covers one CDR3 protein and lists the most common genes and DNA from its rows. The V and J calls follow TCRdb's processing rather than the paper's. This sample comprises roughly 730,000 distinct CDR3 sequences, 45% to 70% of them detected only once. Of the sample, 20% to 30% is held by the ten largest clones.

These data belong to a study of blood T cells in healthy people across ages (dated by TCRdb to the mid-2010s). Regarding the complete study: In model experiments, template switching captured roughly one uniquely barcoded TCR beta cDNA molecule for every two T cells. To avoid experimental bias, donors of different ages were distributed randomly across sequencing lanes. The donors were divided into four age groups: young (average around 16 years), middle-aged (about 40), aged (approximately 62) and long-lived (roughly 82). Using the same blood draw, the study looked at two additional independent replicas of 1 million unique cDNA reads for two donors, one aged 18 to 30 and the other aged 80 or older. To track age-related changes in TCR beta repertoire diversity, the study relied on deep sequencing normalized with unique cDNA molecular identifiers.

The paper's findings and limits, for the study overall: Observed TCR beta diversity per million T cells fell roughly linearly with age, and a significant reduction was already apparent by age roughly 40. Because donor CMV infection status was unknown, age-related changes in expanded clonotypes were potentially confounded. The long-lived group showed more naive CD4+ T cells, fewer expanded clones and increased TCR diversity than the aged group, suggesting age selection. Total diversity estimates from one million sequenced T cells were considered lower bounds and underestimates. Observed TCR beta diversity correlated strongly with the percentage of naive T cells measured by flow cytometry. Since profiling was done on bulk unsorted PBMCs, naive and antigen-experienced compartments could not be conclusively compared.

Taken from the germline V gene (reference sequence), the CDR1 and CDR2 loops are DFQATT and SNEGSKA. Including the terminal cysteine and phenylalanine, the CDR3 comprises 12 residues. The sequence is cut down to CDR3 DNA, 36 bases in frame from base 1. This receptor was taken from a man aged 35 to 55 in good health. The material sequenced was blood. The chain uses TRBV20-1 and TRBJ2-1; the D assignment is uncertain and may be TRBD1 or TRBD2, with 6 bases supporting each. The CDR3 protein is CSTGLLGGEQFF. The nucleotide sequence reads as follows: TGCAGCACAGGGTTGTTGGGAGGCGAGCAGTTCTTC.